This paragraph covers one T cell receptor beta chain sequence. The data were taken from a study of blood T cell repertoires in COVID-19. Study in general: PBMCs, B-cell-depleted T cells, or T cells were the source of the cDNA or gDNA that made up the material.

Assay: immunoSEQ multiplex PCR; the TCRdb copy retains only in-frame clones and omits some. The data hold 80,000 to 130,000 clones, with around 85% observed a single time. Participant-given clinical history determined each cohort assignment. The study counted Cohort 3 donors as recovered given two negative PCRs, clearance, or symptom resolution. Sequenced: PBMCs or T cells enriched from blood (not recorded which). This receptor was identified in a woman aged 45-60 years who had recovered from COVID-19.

The CDR3 region is CSYVGTYNEQFF. Written as DNA, the CDR3 is TGTTCCTATGTCGGGACTTACAATGAGCAGTTCTTC. V gene TRBV30 combines with J gene TRBJ2-1; possibly TRBD2 for D (6 bases). The CDR3 is 12 amino acids. CDR1 GTSNPN and CDR2 SVGIG come from the germline V gene (reference sequence).